Sequencing of this T cell receptor beta chain was carried out in a study of T cell responses to AZD1222 COVID-19 vaccine. This clone showed up just once. Generated by immunoSEQ multiplex PCR, the TCRdb table keeps only in-frame clones and is missing some. The table includes about 160,000 clones, roughly 90% detected once. V lost 3 bases, J lost 4 bases, and 13 bases stayed unmatched. Looked up from germline, CDR1 is WNHNN and CDR2 is SYGVQD (reference sequence). This CDR3 comprises 18 residues. V and J are TRBV10-1 and TRBJ2-3; 10 bases are a match to TRBD2. Sequencing used peripheral blood, obtained 28 days after the second AZD1222 dose. This clonotype originated in an adult who received the AZD1222 COVID-19 vaccine. The CDR3 region is CASSDRLAGGQGADTQYF. The CDR3 DNA reads TGCGCCAGCAGTGATCGGTTAGCGGGAGGCCAGGGGGCAGATACGCAGTATTTT.